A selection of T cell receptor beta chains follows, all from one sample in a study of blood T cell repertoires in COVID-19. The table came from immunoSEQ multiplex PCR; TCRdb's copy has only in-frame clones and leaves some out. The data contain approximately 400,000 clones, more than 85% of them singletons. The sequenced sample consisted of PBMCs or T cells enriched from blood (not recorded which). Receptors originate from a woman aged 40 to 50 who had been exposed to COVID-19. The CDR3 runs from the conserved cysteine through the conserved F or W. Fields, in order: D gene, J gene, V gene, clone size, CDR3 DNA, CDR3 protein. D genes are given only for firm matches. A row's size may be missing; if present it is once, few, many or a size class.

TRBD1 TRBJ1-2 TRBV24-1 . TGTGCCACCAGGGCAGGGGGCTCAGATTATGGCTACACCTTC CATRAGGSDYGYTF
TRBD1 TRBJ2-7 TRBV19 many TGTGCCAGTAGTATAACCGGGACAGGCGCCTACGAGCAGTACTTC CASSITGTGAYEQYF
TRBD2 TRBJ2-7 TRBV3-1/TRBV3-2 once TGTGCCAGCAGCGTTGGCCTGGCGAGCGGGGAGAGTCCGTACGAGCAGTACTTC CASSVGLASGESPYEQYF
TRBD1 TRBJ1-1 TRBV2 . TGTGCCAGCGAGGGGACAGGGGCTGGGACTGAAGCTTTCTTT CASEGTGAGTEAFF
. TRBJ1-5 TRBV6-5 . TGTGCCAGCAGTTACCAGGATCATGGGCCCCAGCATTTT CASSYQDHGPQHF
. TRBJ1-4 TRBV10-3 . TGTGCCATCAGTGAAGGGCAGGCGGGGGAAAAACTGTTTTTT CAISEGQAGEKLFF
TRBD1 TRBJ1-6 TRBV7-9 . TGTGCCAGCAGCCGTCAGGGGGCGGATTCACCCCTCCACTTT CASSRQGADSPLHF
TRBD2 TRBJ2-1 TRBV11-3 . TGTGCCAGCAGCTTCTGGGGTACTAGCGGGCACAATGAGCAGTTCTTC CASSFWGTSGHNEQFF
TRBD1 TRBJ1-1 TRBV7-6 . TGTGCCAGCAGCCACAGGGGGGGGCCGAACACTGAAGCTTTCTTT CASSHRGGPNTEAFF
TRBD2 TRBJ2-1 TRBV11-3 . TGTGCCAGCACCCTGACTAGCGGGAGAAGGAATGAGCAGTTCTTC CASTLTSGRRNEQFF
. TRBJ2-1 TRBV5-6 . TGTGCCAGCAGCTTGCGAGTGAATGAGCAGTTCTTC CASSLRVNEQFF
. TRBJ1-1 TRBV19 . TGTGCCAGTACTAAGACAGTCGTGAGAACTGAAGCTTTCTTT CASTKTVVRTEAFF
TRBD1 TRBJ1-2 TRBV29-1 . TGCAGCGTTCAGACAGGGGCTACCTTCCCCGACTATGGCTACACCTTC CSVQTGATFPDYGYTF
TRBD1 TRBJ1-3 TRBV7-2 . TGTGCCAGCAGCTTGGGACAGGGGCCTGGAAACACCATATATTTT CASSLGQGPGNTIYF
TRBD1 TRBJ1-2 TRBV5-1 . TGCGCCAGCAGCGACGGACAGGGCTATGGCTACACCTTC CASSDGQGYGYTF